The clone carrying this T cell receptor (beta chain) has a handful of counts. Antigen: not known. Other DNA sequences of this sample code for an identical CDR3. The data belong to a study of T cell responses to AZD1222 COVID-19 vaccine. The study, taken as a whole, reports: At 160-218 and 743-854, vaccine-associated CD4 TCRs were dominant, and they spanned spike.

Profiling relied on immunoSEQ multiplex PCR, and the TCRdb table lists in-frame clones only, not all of them. The table has 150,000 to 200,000 clones, roughly 92% seen once. V lost 0 bases, J lost 2 bases, and 4 bases lay in between. Germline V lookup: CDR1 MNHEY, CDR2 SMNVEV (reference sequence). The CDR3 extends over 13 amino acids. The material was peripheral blood, obtained on day 0 of AZD1222 vaccination. The source is an adult in good health. The V and J genes are TRBV27 and TRBJ1-1; no firm D call. The CDR3 here is CASSLSDNTEAFF. CDR3 sequence (DNA): TGTGCCAGCAGTTTATCAGACAACACTGAAGCTTTCTTT.